The 16 T cell receptor beta chains below come from one sample, sequenced in a study of neoadjuvant anti-PD-1 for oral cavity cancer. The time point was: after neoadjuvant nivolumab, at surgical resection. Here immunoSEQ multiplex PCR was the method, and the copy in TCRdb shows in-frame clones only, minus some. The repertoire holds tens of thousands of clones, with 65% to 85% as singletons. The specimen comprised PBMCs, sampled after nivolumab (anti-PD-1) treatment. These receptors were taken from a person aged 35 to 85 with oral cavity squamous cell carcinoma.

This clone was seen once. The chain links TRBV9 to TRBJ2-1; 7 nucleotides align to TRBD2. CDR1 is SGDLS and CDR2 is YYNGEE in the germline V gene. Losses at the gene ends were 7 bases for V and 3 bases for J; bases not matched to a gene: 7. The CDR3 consists of 14 residues. CDR3 in DNA: TGTGCCAGCGGAAACGGCGGGGGCTACAATGAGCAGTTCTTC. It encodes CASGNGGGYNEQFF.

The chain couples TRBV5-1 to TRBJ1-2, with D possibly being TRBD1 (6 bases). The CDR3 totals 15 residues. Trimming took off 4 bases at V and 0 bases at J, with 13 bases between the two ends. Germline V gene lookup returns CDR1 SGHRS and CDR2 YFSETQ. The CDR3 DNA sequence: TGCGCCAGCAGCCCTCAGGGGAACTCTAACTATGGCTACACCTTC. It is translated as CASSPQGNSNYGYTF.

The chain links TRBV7-9 to TRBJ2-1, with 7 bases identical to TRBD1. This CDR3 has 14 amino acids. Per the germline V gene, CDR1 is SEHNR and CDR2 is FQNEAQ (reference sequence). V trimming: 5 bases; J trimming: 3 bases; junction bases outside the gene matches: 4. CDR3 sequence reads: CASSDRDSYNEQFF. Here the CDR3 DNA reads TGTGCCAGCAGCGACCGGGACAGCTACAATGAGCAGTTCTTC. Filled out from reference TRBV7-9 and TRBJ2-1, the complete variable domain reads DTGVSQNPRHKITKRGQNVTFRCDPISEHNRLYWYRQTLGQGPEFLTYFQNEAQLEKSRLLSDRFSAERPKGSFSTLEIQRTEQGDSAMYLCASSDRDSYNEQFFGPGTRLTVL.

This chain uses TRBV10-3 with TRBJ2-7; TRBD2 aligns across 12 bases. Per germline, CDR1 ENHRY and CDR2 SYGVKD. This CDR3 has 14 residues. J gave up 4 bases and V 10 bases, and 8 bases lay outside the gene matches. The chain's CDR3 is CASLGLAGPYEQYF. The CDR3 region has the DNA TGTGCCAGCCTCGGACTAGCGGGACCTTACGAGCAGTACTTC.

The chain recombines TRBV6-6 with TRBJ1-1, with D possibly TRBD1 on 5 matching bases. CDR1 is MNHNY, CDR2 SVGAGI, per germline (reference sequence). This CDR3 contains 15 residues. The ends were cut back, 6 bases at V and 0 bases at J, with 14 bases in the middle. CDR3 region: CASRKPDILNTEAFF. The CDR3 nucleotides read TGTGCCAGCAGAAAACCGGACATATTGAACACTGAAGCTTTCTTT.

This clone appeared once. The V call is TRBV4-1, the J call TRBJ1-1, with D hard to call. V dropped 0 bases and J dropped 3 bases, with 8 bases sitting between them. Germline V CDR1 and CDR2: MGHRA, YSYEKL. The CDR3 covers 14 residues. The DNA for the CDR3 is TGCGCCAGCAGCCAAGAGGGGTTTGACACTGAAGCTTTCTTT. It is translated as CASSQEGFDTEAFF.

This chain links TRBV19 with TRBJ2-2; D is undetermined. CDR3 length: 14 amino acids. Germline CDR1 is LNHDA and CDR2 is SQIVND (reference sequence). The V and J ends lost 6 bases and 5 bases respectively, with 13 bases between them. CDR3 protein: CASRGSWETGELFF. For the CDR3, the DNA is TGTGCCAGTAGGGGTAGCTGGGAAACCGGGGAGCTGTTTTTT.

The chain has TRBV2 and TRBJ2-7; no definite D call. V lost 6 bases to trimming and J lost 9 bases, with 15 bases between them. The germline gives CDR1 SNHLY, CDR2 FYNNEI. CDR3 size: 12 residues. The CDR3 protein is CASRERNLGQYF. The DNA for the CDR3 is TGTGCCAGCAGAGAACGGAATCTAGGGCAGTACTTC.

This clone has only a few counts. The chain joins TRBV4-2 to TRBJ1-2; 9 bases are shared with TRBD1. The length of the CDR3 is 15 residues. The V and J ends lost 5 bases and 2 bases, in that order; junction bases with no gene match: 6. Germline assignment: CDR1 LGHNA and CDR2 YNFKEQ. CDR3 loop: CASSNPGTGNYGYTF. CDR3 nucleotide sequence: TGTGCCAGCAGCAATCCCGGGACAGGGAACTATGGCTACACCTTC.

The V and J genes are TRBV6-1 and TRBJ1-2, with 7 nucleotides matching TRBD1. The CDR3 is 15 residues long. Germline V gene data show CDR1 as MNHNS and CDR2 as SASEGT. Unmatched junction bases numbered 6, after V lost 3 bases and J lost 2 bases. The DNA for the CDR3 is TGTGCCAGCAGTGAGACAGGGTCCGTAAACTATGGCTACACCTTC. This translates into CASSETGSVNYGYTF.

This clone was recorded a few times. The chain has TRBV15 and TRBJ2-5; D is unresolved. The germline CDR1 and CDR2 sequences are LNHNV and YYDKDF (reference sequence). This CDR3 is 14 amino acids long. Trimming stripped 2 bases from V and 5 bases from J, with 12 bases between. The CDR3 DNA sequence: TGTGCCACCAGCAGATATAACGGCAGGGAGACCCAGTACTTC. This translates into CATSRYNGRETQYF.

V gene TRBV6-1 combines with J gene TRBJ1-1; D unresolved. V dropped 3 bases and J dropped 4 bases, with 6 bases sitting between them. Germline CDR1 MNHNS, CDR2 SASEGT. There are 12 residues in the CDR3. As DNA, the CDR3 is TGTGCCAGCAGTGAGTTGTTCACTGAAGCTTTCTTT. Residues: CASSELFTEAFF.

This chain uses TRBV29-1 with TRBJ2-5, with TRBD2 as a possible D gene (5 bases). Trimming shortened V by 5 bases and J by 4 bases, and 11 bases separated the two germline ends. The length of the CDR3 is 12 residues. Germline CDR1 is SQVTM and CDR2 is ANQGSEA. The CDR3 sequence: CSVHGVRETQYF. The CDR3 DNA follows: TGCAGCGTTCACGGGGTTCGAGAGACCCAGTACTTC. The entire variable domain, with the rest obtained from reference TRBV29-1 and TRBJ2-5, is as follows: SAVISQKPSRDICQRGTSLTIQCQVDSQVTMMFWYRQQPGQSLTLIATANQGSEATYESGFVIDKFPISRPNLTFSTLTVSNMSPEDSSIYLCSVHGVRETQYFGPGTRLLVL.

The genes are TRBV4-1 and TRBJ1-6; 8 positions match TRBD1. From germline, CDR1 is MGHRA and CDR2 YSYEKL. V lost 7 bases to trimming and J lost 4 bases; unmatched junction nucleotides: 6. The CDR3 runs to 15 residues. In nucleotides, the CDR3 is TGCGCCAGCATCATGGACAGGGTGTATAATTCACCCCTCCACTTT. It specifies CASIMDRVYNSPLHF.

V gene TRBV6-1 combines with J gene TRBJ1-5, with 8 bases identical to TRBD1. The V segment lost 4 bases and the J segment 5 bases; nucleotides outside the gene matches: 7. This CDR3 comprises 15 residues. The germline CDR1 and CDR2 sequences are MNHNS and SASEGT. The CDR3 loop is CASSGRDRRDQPQHF. The CDR3 DNA reads as TGTGCCAGCAGTGGGCGGGACAGGAGGGATCAGCCCCAGCATTTT.

The gene calls are TRBV27 and TRBJ2-7; 7 nucleotides line up with TRBD2. Losses at the gene ends were 2 bases for V and 2 bases for J; bases not matched to a gene: 6. Per the germline V gene, CDR1 is MNHEY and CDR2 is SMNVEV (reference sequence). This CDR3 spans 15 amino acids. CDR3 DNA: TGTGCCAGCAGTTTAGGACTAGGAGGCCCCTACGAGCAGTACTTC. It translates to CASSLGLGGPYEQYF.